The rows below give T cell receptor beta chains drawn from one sample of a study of T cell changes during pregnancy in multiple sclerosis. TCRdb's copy holds only in-frame clones and misses some; the assay was immunoSEQ multiplex PCR. The sample lists tens of thousands of clones, approximately 93% occurring once. The input for sequencing was CD4+ T cells from peripheral blood mononuclear cells, taken after pregnancy. These TCRs come from a female donor in good health, enrolled as a control in a pregnancy study. Both conserved end residues are part of each CDR3. The order of the fields is clone size, J gene, V gene, D gene, CDR3 protein, CDR3 DNA. A D gene is named only where the DNA matches it firmly. Clone size is stated in some rows and not others, as once, few, many or a class when expanded.

once	TRBJ2-1	TRBV10-3	NA	CAISESMENEQFF	TGTGCCATCAGTGAGTCCATGGAGAATGAGCAGTTCTTC
NA	TRBJ2-7	TRBV7-8	TRBD1	CASSLRDSGYEQYF	TGTGCCAGCAGCTTACGGGACAGTGGCTACGAGCAGTACTTC
NA	TRBJ2-7	TRBV7-2	NA	CASSSKKWASEGNEQYF	TGTGCCAGCAGCTCCAAGAAGTGGGCTAGCGAGGGAAACGAGCAGTACTTC
NA	TRBJ1-2	TRBV11-2	NA	CASRGTGLGYGYTF	TGTGCCAGCAGGGGTACAGGGTTAGGCTATGGCTACACCTTC
NA	TRBJ2-5	TRBV4-2	NA	CASSPRQEQETQYF	TGTGCCAGCAGTCCGAGACAGGAGCAAGAGACCCAGTACTTC
few	TRBJ1-2	TRBV6-1	NA	CASRIDWTDGYTF	TGTGCCAGCAGGATTGACTGGACAGATGGCTACACCTTC
NA	TRBJ2-5	TRBV7-3	NA	CASSFQGGSQETQYF	TGTGCCAGCAGCTTCCAGGGGGGATCACAAGAGACCCAGTACTTC
NA	TRBJ1-3	TRBV9	TRBD1	CASSQGGSPVGNTIYF	TGTGCCAGCAGCCAGGGGGGCTCCCCTGTGGGAAACACCATATATTTT
once	TRBJ2-1	TRBV7-2	NA	CASSAATRDEQFF	TGTGCCAGCAGCGCGGCCACTCGGGATGAGCAGTTCTTC
NA	TRBJ2-7	TRBV15	TRBD1	CATSRAGGFTYEQYF	TGTGCCACCAGCAGAGCAGGGGGCTTTACCTACGAGCAGTACTTC
NA	TRBJ2-1	TRBV7-2	TRBD1	CASSFSGTGDGVRLQFF	TGTGCCAGCAGCTTCTCCGGGACAGGGGATGGGGTGCGTCTGCAGTTCTTC
NA	TRBJ1-3	TRBV5-6	TRBD1	CASSFTGGRKGNTIYF	TGTGCCAGCAGTTTTACAGGGGGCAGGAAGGGAAACACCATATATTTT
NA	TRBJ2-7	TRBV6-1	NA	CASSIRFYYEQYF	TGTGCCAGCAGCATTCGGTTTTACTACGAGCAGTACTTC
NA	TRBJ2-7	TRBV5-1	TRBD2	CASKVLAAPYEQYF	TGCGCCAGCAAAGTCCTAGCGGCCCCCTACGAGCAGTACTTC
NA	TRBJ1-5	TRBV4-1	NA	CASSLGTHGNQPQHF	TGCGCCAGCAGCCTGGGGACACATGGCAATCAGCCCCAGCATTTT
NA	TRBJ1-3	TRBV7-2	TRBD1	CASSSYGQGAGNTIYF	TGTGCCAGCAGCTCCTACGGACAGGGGGCTGGAAACACCATATATTTT
NA	TRBJ1-3	TRBV13	NA	CASRRRQAFSGNTIYF	TGTGCCAGCAGGCGTCGACAGGCTTTCTCTGGAAACACCATATATTTT
NA	TRBJ2-3	TRBV7-7	TRBD2	CASSLGTSRSTDTQYF	TGTGCTAGCAGCCTTGGGACTAGCAGGTCGACAGATACGCAGTATTTT
once	TRBJ2-1	TRBV5-1	TRBD2	CASAGLAGADNEQFF	TGCGCCAGCGCGGGCCTAGCGGGGGCGGACAATGAGCAGTTCTTC
NA	TRBJ1-2	TRBV28	TRBD1	CASSPTGDRYGYTF	TGTGCCAGCAGTCCGACAGGGGATAGGTATGGCTACACCTTC
NA	TRBJ2-3	TRBV7-9	TRBD2	CASSPRTSGGLTDTQYF	TGTGCCAGCAGCCCCCGGACTAGCGGGGGGCTCACAGATACGCAGTATTTT
NA	TRBJ1-5	TRBV9	NA	CASSVAGHSNQPQHF	TGTGCCAGCAGCGTGGCAGGCCATAGCAATCAGCCCCAGCATTTT
NA	TRBJ1-2	TRBV7-9	NA	CASSRPSQMGGGYTF	TGTGCCAGCAGCCGCCCGAGCCAAATGGGGGGTGGCTACACCTTC
once	TRBJ2-7	TRBV7-9	NA	CASSLTPGTHEQYF	TGTGCCAGCAGCTTGACACCCGGTACCCACGAGCAGTACTTC
NA	TRBJ1-4	TRBV7-9	NA	CASSLAASGNEKLFF	TGTGCCAGCAGCTTAGCGGCGTCGGGAAATGAAAAACTGTTTTTT
NA	TRBJ2-1	TRBV21-1	NA	CASSKGHKGSGGFEQFF	TGTGCCAGCAGCAAAGGTCACAAAGGATCAGGGGGTTTTGAGCAGTTCTTC
NA	TRBJ1-2	TRBV6-1	TRBD1	CASRNPSPRQGVYTF	TGTGCCAGCAGAAACCCATCGCCGCGACAGGGGGTTTACACCTTC
once	TRBJ1-5	TRBV30	TRBD1	CAWSSTGGRQPQHF	TGTGCCTGGAGTTCTACAGGGGGCCGGCAGCCCCAGCATTTT
once	TRBJ2-2	TRBV5-4	TRBD1	CASSQGTGYTGELFF	TGTGCCAGCAGCCAAGGGACAGGGTACACCGGGGAGCTGTTTTTT
NA	TRBJ2-7	TRBV5-1	TRBD1	CASSSMIGQGAREQYF	TGCGCCAGCAGCTCTATGATAGGACAGGGGGCGAGGGAGCAGTACTTC
once	TRBJ1-5	TRBV7-2	NA	CASSLVTTGSNQPQHF	TGTGCCAGCAGCTTAGTTACTACAGGGAGCAATCAGCCCCAGCATTTT
NA	TRBJ1-4	TRBV25-1	NA	CASSTLRGAPNEKLFF	TGTGCCAGCAGTACCCTCCGAGGTGCCCCTAATGAAAAACTGTTTTTT
NA	TRBJ2-7	TRBV13	NA	CASSLGGGVSYEQYF	TGTGCCAGCAGCTTAGGAGGGGGGGTTTCCTACGAGCAGTACTTC
once	TRBJ1-3	TRBV7-9	NA	CASSFWLASLPGNTIYF	TGTGCCAGCAGCTTCTGGTTGGCCTCCCTCCCTGGAAACACCATATATTTT
NA	TRBJ2-5	TRBV2	TRBD2	CASSRGRAQETQYF	TGTGCCAGCAGCCGGGGGAGGGCTCAAGAGACCCAGTACTTC
NA	TRBJ2-7	TRBV9	TRBD2	CASSASSGGTYEQYF	TGTGCCAGCAGCGCATCTAGCGGGGGAACCTACGAGCAGTACTTC
once	TRBJ1-4	TRBV13	NA	CASRFRGQNNEKLFF	TGTGCCAGCAGATTTCGGGGACAAAATAATGAAAAACTGTTTTTT
NA	TRBJ2-7	TRBV6-6	TRBD2	CASSSGLAGGTYEQYF	TGTGCCAGCAGTTCGGGACTAGCGGGAGGAACCTACGAGCAGTACTTC
once	TRBJ2-2	TRBV7-8	NA	CASSPTTSSRGLFF	TGTGCCAGCAGCCCGACGACTAGTTCGCGAGGGCTGTTTTTT
NA	TRBJ2-7	TRBV28	NA	CASSSPDSYEQYF	TGTGCCAGCAGCTCCCCCGACAGCTACGAGCAGTACTTC
NA	TRBJ2-1	TRBV13	NA	CASSSRGYRPRQFF	TGTGCCAGCAGCTCACGCGGCTACCGGCCCCGGCAGTTCTTC
NA	TRBJ2-7	TRBV6-6	NA	CASTYTGEQYF	TGTGCCAGCACCTACACAGGGGAGCAGTACTTC
few	TRBJ2-3	TRBV4-3	NA	CASSQRAGTDTQYF	TGCGCCAGCAGCCAACGAGCGGGCACAGATACGCAGTATTTT
NA	TRBJ2-5	TRBV6-1	NA	CASRQGGVTQYF	TGTGCCAGCCGGCAAGGGGGAGTGACCCAGTACTTC
once	TRBJ1-5	TRBV25-1	NA	CASSDRGSNQPQHF	TGTGCCAGCAGTGACAGGGGTAGCAATCAGCCCCAGCATTTT
NA	TRBJ2-1	TRBV5-6	NA	CASSFDPSSYNEQFF	TGTGCCAGCAGCTTCGATCCGAGCTCCTACAATGAGCAGTTCTTC
NA	TRBJ1-3	TRBV5-4	TRBD1	CASSPGQGAGNTIYF	TGTGCCAGCAGCCCGGGACAGGGGGCGGGAAACACCATATATTTT
once	TRBJ2-7	TRBV6-5	TRBD2	CASRETGGYEQYF	TGTGCCAGCAGGGAAACGGGAGGCTACGAGCAGTACTTC